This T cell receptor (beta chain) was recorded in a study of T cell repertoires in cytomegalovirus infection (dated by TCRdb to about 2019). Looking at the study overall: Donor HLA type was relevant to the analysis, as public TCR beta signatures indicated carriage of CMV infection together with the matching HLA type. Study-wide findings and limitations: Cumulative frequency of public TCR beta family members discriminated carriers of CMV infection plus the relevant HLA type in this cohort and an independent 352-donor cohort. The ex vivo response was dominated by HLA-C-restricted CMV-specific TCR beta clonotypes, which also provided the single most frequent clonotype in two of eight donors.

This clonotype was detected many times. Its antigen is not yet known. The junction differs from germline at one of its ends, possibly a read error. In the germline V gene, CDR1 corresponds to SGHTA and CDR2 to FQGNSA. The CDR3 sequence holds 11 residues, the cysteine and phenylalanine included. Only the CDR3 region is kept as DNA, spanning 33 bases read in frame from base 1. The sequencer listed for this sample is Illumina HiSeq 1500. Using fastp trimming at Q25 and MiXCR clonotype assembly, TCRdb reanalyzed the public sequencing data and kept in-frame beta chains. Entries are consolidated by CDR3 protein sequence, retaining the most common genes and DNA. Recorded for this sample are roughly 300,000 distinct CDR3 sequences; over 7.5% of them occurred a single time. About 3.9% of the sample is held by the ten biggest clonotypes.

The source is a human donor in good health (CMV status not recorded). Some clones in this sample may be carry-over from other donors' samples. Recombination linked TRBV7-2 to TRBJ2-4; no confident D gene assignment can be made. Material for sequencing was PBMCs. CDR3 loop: CASSLGRVIRF. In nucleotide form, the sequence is TGTGCCAGCAGCTTAGGAAGGGTCATTAGGTTC.